This is a list of T cell receptor beta chains from one sample in a study of cytomegalovirus exposure and HLA in healthy donors. Method: immunoSEQ multiplex PCR; TCRdb's copy keeps in-frame clones and lacks some. The profile shows approximately 140,000 clones, over 65% of them singletons. The source material was PBMCs. The receptors here all came from a male donor in good health and CMV-seronegative. Both conserved end residues are part of each CDR3. Each record gives: D gene, J gene, V gene, clone size, CDR3 protein, CDR3 DNA. The D gene is left open where the match is weak. Size values are once, few and many counts, or a class for expanded clones, and some rows have none.

TRBD1	TRBJ1-5	TRBV6-5	NA	CASRPDRQPQHF	TGTGCCAGCAGACCGGACAGGCAGCCCCAGCATTTT
NA	TRBJ2-5	TRBV11-1	NA	CASSWRGWETQYF	TGTGCCAGCAGTTGGAGGGGATGGGAGACCCAGTACTTC
NA	TRBJ2-3	TRBV7-2	NA	CASSLGSTSTDTQYF	TGTGCCAGCAGCTTGGGCAGTACTAGCACAGATACGCAGTATTTT
NA	TRBJ1-1	TRBV5-4	once	CASSLLQGNTEAFF	TGTGCCAGCAGCTTACTACAGGGGAACACTGAAGCTTTCTTT
TRBD1	TRBJ2-7	TRBV7-9	NA	CASSLPPGQGYEQYF	TGTGCCAGCAGCTTACCCCCGGGACAGGGCTACGAGCAGTACTTC
TRBD2	TRBJ2-3	TRBV2	NA	CASSPWTSGTDTQYF	TGTGCCAGCAGCCCCTGGACTAGCGGAACAGATACGCAGTATTTT
NA	TRBJ2-7	TRBV6-1	few	CASIGLYEQYF	TGTGCCAGCATCGGTTTGTACGAGCAGTACTTC
TRBD1	TRBJ2-3	TRBV7-2	few	CASSLVPGQVLSYTQYF	TGTGCCAGCAGCTTAGTCCCCGGACAGGTGCTCTCCTATACGCAGTATTTT
TRBD2	TRBJ2-1	TRBV4-1	NA	CASSKGTSGDYNEQFF	TGCGCCAGCAGCAAAGGGACTAGCGGGGACTACAATGAGCAGTTCTTC
TRBD2	TRBJ2-1	TRBV10-3	few	CASGREGNEQFF	TGTGCCAGCGGGCGGGAGGGCAATGAGCAGTTCTTC
NA	TRBJ2-2	TRBV11-1	NA	CASSLAEVVGHSAFGELFF	TGTGCCAGCAGCTTAGCAGAAGTTGTCGGACACTCCGCGTTCGGGGAGCTGTTTTTT
NA	TRBJ2-1	TRBV7-3	NA	CASSLVGSSYNEQFF	TGTGCCAGCAGCCTCGTGGGCAGCTCCTACAATGAGCAGTTCTTC
TRBD2	TRBJ2-1	TRBV19	NA	CASSIVGGYNEQFF	TGTGCCAGTAGTATAGTCGGGGGGTACAATGAGCAGTTCTTC
TRBD1	TRBJ1-2	TRBV27	NA	CASSWDGTDSYGYTF	TGTGCCAGCAGTTGGGACGGGACAGACTCATATGGCTACACCTTC
NA	TRBJ1-2	TRBV5-1	NA	CASSLGQASPGYTF	TGCGCCAGCAGCTTGGGACAGGCGAGCCCTGGCTACACCTTC
NA	TRBJ1-3	TRBV7-8	NA	CASSQMMGNTIYF	TGTGCCAGCAGCCAGATGATGGGAAACACCATATATTTT
TRBD2	TRBJ2-1	TRBV19	NA	CASSIRGLAAFNEQFF	TGTGCCAGTAGTATTCGGGGACTAGCGGCATTCAATGAGCAGTTCTTC
TRBD1	TRBJ1-5	TRBV18	NA	CASSPPGQDRSNQPQHF	TGTGCCAGCTCACCACCAGGCCAGGACAGGTCCAATCAGCCCCAGCATTTT
TRBD1	TRBJ2-1	TRBV6-5	NA	CASSYPGTGGNNEQFF	TGTGCCAGCAGTTACCCCGGGACAGGGGGTAATAATGAGCAGTTCTTC
TRBD1	TRBJ1-5	TRBV5-4	few	CASSLGGTETAYSNQPQHF	TGTGCCAGCAGCTTGGGGGGGACAGAGACCGCTTATAGCAATCAGCCCCAGCATTTT
NA	TRBJ2-7	TRBV28	NA	CASSFGGASYEQYF	TGTGCCAGCAGTTTTGGCGGGGCCTCCTACGAGCAGTACTTC
TRBD1	TRBJ2-5	TRBV5-1	NA	CASSRQSRTGGETRYF	TGCGCCAGCAGCAGACAGAGTCGGACAGGGGGGGAGACCCGGTACTTC
NA	TRBJ2-1	TRBV5-6	NA	CASTPGSGLGDEQFF	TGTGCCAGCACCCCGGGTAGCGGCCTGGGGGATGAGCAGTTCTTC
TRBD2	TRBJ2-2	TRBV19	NA	CATDVGGGDTGELFF	TGTGCCACCGATGTGGGGGGAGGGGACACCGGGGAGCTGTTTTTT
NA	TRBJ2-1	TRBV21-1	NA	CASSRGPSRVQFF	TGTGCCAGCAGCCGCGGCCCTAGTCGGGTGCAGTTCTTC
NA	TRBJ2-1	TRBV30	few	CAWSERGPEQFF	TGTGCCTGGAGTGAAAGGGGCCCAGAGCAGTTCTTC
TRBD2	TRBJ2-1	TRBV7-3	NA	CASSLIRGRKDEQFF	TGTGCCAGCAGCTTAATCCGCGGGAGGAAGGATGAGCAGTTCTTC
NA	TRBJ1-2	TRBV27	NA	CASGPYTNYGYTF	TGTGCCAGCGGCCCTTACACTAACTATGGCTACACCTTC
NA	TRBJ2-7	TRBV7-9	NA	CASSPPSSYEQYF	TGTGCCAGCAGCCCTCCGAGCTCCTACGAGCAGTACTTC
TRBD2	TRBJ2-2	TRBV5-4	NA	CASSPPGTSGRWNTGELFF	TGTGCCAGCAGCCCACCCGGGACTAGCGGGAGGTGGAACACCGGGGAGCTGTTTTTT
NA	TRBJ1-2	TRBV6-5	NA	CASRQGNGYTF	TGTGCCAGCAGACAGGGTAACGGCTACACCTTC
TRBD2	TRBJ2-3	TRBV15	NA	CATSRDWASGRGADTQYF	TGTGCCACCAGCAGAGATTGGGCTAGCGGGAGAGGGGCAGATACGCAGTATTTT
TRBD1	TRBJ1-4	TRBV6-5	NA	CASRTGGNEKLFF	TGTGCCAGCAGAACAGGGGGGAATGAAAAACTGTTTTTT
NA	TRBJ2-2	TRBV7-6	NA	CVSSLQEGLAGELFF	TGTGTCAGCAGCTTACAAGAGGGTCTCGCCGGGGAGCTGTTTTTT
NA	TRBJ1-1	TRBV7-2	NA	CASSRGLVNTEAFF	TGTGCCAGCAGCCGGGGGTTAGTGAACACTGAAGCTTTCTTT
NA	TRBJ1-2	TRBV6-1	once	CASSRSGGGYYGYTF	TGTGCCAGCAGTAGGTCCGGGGGGGGGTACTATGGCTACACCTTC
NA	TRBJ1-4	TRBV19	NA	CASMPWGDEKLFF	TGTGCCAGTATGCCCTGGGGGGATGAAAAACTGTTTTTT
NA	TRBJ2-5	TRBV30	NA	CAWSVRSQETQYF	TGTGCCTGGAGTGTACGTAGTCAAGAGACCCAGTACTTC
NA	TRBJ2-1	TRBV15	NA	CATGRGNRNEQFF	TGTGCCACTGGTCGGGGGAATAGAAATGAGCAGTTCTTC
NA	TRBJ1-4	TRBV5-1	NA	CASSLLRGNDEKLFF	TGCGCCAGCAGCTTGTTGCGAGGGAATGATGAAAAACTGTTTTTT
NA	TRBJ2-7	TRBV7-9	NA	CASSPPWGDSYEQYF	TGTGCCAGCAGCCCGCCTTGGGGAGACTCCTACGAGCAGTACTTC
NA	TRBJ2-7	TRBV5-4	once	CASSLDSGRNEQYF	TGTGCCAGCAGCTTGGATAGCGGAAGGAACGAGCAGTACTTC
NA	TRBJ1-1	TRBV5-6	NA	CASSSTTGTEAFF	TGTGCCAGCAGCTCTACCACGGGCACTGAAGCTTTCTTT
NA	TRBJ1-4	TRBV6-6	NA	CASSYAYRVVGEKLFF	TGTGCCAGCAGTTACGCGTACAGGGTTGTAGGAGAAAAACTGTTTTTT
NA	TRBJ1-4	TRBV2	NA	CASSQGPGYGEKLFF	TGTGCCAGCAGTCAAGGTCCCGGGTACGGTGAAAAACTGTTTTTT
NA	TRBJ2-2	TRBV21-1	NA	CASRPGGQGETGELFF	TGTGCCAGCAGACCCGGGGGACAGGGAGAAACCGGGGAGCTGTTTTTT
NA	TRBJ2-2	TRBV5-6	NA	CASSPLKRRSNTGELFF	TGTGCCAGCAGCCCTTTAAAGAGGCGGTCTAACACCGGGGAGCTGTTTTTT
NA	TRBJ1-5	TRBV30	NA	CAWSPRSFQPQHF	TGTGCCTGGAGTCCGAGGAGTTTCCAGCCCCAGCATTTT
TRBD2	TRBJ2-2	TRBV30	NA	CAWSYARGDTGELFF	TGTGCCTGGAGTTACGCCCGGGGGGACACCGGGGAGCTGTTTTTT